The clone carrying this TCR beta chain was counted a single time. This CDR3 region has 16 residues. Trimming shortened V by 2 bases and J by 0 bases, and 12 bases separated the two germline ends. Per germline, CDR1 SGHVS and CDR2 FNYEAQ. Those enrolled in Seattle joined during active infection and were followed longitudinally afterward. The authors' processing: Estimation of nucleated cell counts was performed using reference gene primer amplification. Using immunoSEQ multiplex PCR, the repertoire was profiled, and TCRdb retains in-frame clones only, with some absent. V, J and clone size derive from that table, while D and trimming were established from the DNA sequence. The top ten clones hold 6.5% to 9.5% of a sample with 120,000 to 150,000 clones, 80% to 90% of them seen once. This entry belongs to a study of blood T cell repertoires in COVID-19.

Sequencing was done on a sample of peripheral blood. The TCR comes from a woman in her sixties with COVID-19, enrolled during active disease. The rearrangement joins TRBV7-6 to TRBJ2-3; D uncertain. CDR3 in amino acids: CASSLYLGSSTDTQYF. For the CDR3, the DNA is TGTGCCAGCAGCTTATACCTGGGCTCGAGCACAGATACGCAGTATTTT.